The source of this T cell receptor (beta chain) is a study of human T cells and chemical hapten exposure. About the study: The variation in per-sample TCR yields arose mainly from small differences in pooled library volumes.

Time point reported: patch test 2, 6 weeks after DPC sensitization. Noted treatment: therapeutic diphenylcyclopropenone sensitization with weekly scalp DPC. Blood was collected ahead of every patch test applied. With 3 bases removed from V and 2 bases from J, the gap between germline ends came to 18 bases. The CDR3 is 16 amino acids. The V gene's germline CDR1 is SGHDT and CDR2 YYEEEE. TCRdb re-called the RACE reads through MiXCR, storing one row per CDR3 protein. The table has under 75,000 distinct CDR3 sequences, 7.5% to 9.5% seen once; the top ten hold roughly 3%. This clonotype was counted between two and nine times.

This clonotype originated in a woman between 45 and 65 years old with alopecia areata. Some clones in this sample may be carry-over from other donors' samples. Here the sequenced sample was whole blood, taken in connection with sensitization to the hapten diphenylcyclopropenone (DPC). The chain is built from TRBV5-6 and TRBJ2-7; possible D gene TRBD2, 6 bases. CDR3 region: CASSSRRRGRAYEQYF. CDR3 bases: TGTGCCAGCAGCTCCAGGCGGCGGGGACGGGCCTACGAGCAGTACTTC. Looking up the rest from reference TRBV5-6 and TRBJ2-7 gives the full variable domain: DAGVTQSPTHLIKTRGQQVTLRCSPKSGHDTVSWYQQALGQGPQFIFQYYEEEERQRGNFPDRFSGHQFPNYSSELNVNALLLGDSALYLCASSSRRRGRAYEQYFGPGTRLTVT.